This TCR beta chain was recorded in a study of control samples from healthy donors and cancer patients. TCRdb's copy holds only in-frame clones and misses some; the assay was immunoSEQ multiplex PCR. Of roughly 40,000 clones listed, approximately 87% were seen once; the top ten hold 47%. Germline CDR1 and CDR2: MNHEY and SVGAGI. Trimming stripped 4 bases from V and 1 base from J, with 11 bases between. The CDR3 has 14 residues. Input material: blood. The rearrangement joins TRBV6-5 to TRBJ2-7, with D perhaps matching TRBD1 or TRBD2 (5 bases each). This sequence originates from a man between 60 and 70 years old in good health. Here the CDR3 DNA reads TGTGCCAGCAGTTCCCGGGACGGATCCTACGAGCAGTACTTC. As protein: CASSSRDGSYEQYF.